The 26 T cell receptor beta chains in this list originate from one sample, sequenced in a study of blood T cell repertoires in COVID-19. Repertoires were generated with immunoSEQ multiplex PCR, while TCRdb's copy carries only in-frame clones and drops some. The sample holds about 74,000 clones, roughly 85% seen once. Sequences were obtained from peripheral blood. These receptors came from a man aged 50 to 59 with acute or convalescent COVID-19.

The CDR3, as DNA: TGTGCCAGCAGCAATAAAGGACAGATGAACACTGAAGCTTTCTTT. This gives the protein CASSNKGQMNTEAFF. The genes are TRBV21-1 and TRBJ1-1; the table's D call TRBD1 went unverified against the DNA. TRBV21-1 constitutes a pseudogene. The CDR3 has 15 amino acids.

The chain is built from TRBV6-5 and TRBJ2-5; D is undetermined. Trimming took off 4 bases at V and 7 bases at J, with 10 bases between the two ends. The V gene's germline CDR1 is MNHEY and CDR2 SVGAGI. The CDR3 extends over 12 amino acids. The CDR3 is CASSSGTRTQYF. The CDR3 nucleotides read TGTGCCAGCAGTTCAGGAACAAGGACCCAGTACTTC.

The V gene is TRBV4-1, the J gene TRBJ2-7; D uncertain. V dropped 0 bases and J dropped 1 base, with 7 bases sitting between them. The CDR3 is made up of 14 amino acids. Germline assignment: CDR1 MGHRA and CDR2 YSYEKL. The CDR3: CASSQEFMSYEQYV. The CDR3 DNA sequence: TGCGCCAGCAGCCAAGAGTTCATGTCCTACGAGCAGTACGTC.

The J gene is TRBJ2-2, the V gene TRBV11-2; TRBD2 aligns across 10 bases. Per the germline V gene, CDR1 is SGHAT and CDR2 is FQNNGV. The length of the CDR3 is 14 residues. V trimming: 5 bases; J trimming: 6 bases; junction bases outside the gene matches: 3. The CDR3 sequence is CASSKSGGAGELFF. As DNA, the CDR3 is TGTGCCAGCAGCAAGAGCGGGGGGGCCGGGGAGCTGTTTTTT.

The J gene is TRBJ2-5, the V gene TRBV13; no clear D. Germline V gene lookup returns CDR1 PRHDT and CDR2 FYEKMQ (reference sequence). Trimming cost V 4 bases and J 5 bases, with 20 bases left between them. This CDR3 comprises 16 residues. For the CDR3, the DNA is TGTGCCAGCAGCTCACTCCCGGCAACGCCCAGGGAGACCCAGTACTTC. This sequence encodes CASSSLPATPRETQYF.

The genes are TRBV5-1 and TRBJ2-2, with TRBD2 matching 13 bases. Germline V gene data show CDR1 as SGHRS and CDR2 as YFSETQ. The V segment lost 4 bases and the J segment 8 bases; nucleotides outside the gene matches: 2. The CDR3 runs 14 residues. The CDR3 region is CASSPGLAGGELFF. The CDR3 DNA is TGCGCCAGCAGCCCGGGACTAGCGGGGGGGGAGCTGTTTTTT.

CDR3 in amino acids: CASSLSDGAVFF. CDR3 DNA sequence: TGTGCCAGCAGCCTCTCCGATGGGGCGGTGTTTTTT. The chain combines TRBV3-1 (or the pseudogene TRBV3-2) with TRBJ1-4, with a tentative D call TRBD1 (5 bases). V lost 4 bases to trimming and J lost 15 bases, with 15 bases between them. The CDR3 spans 12 residues. Germline values: CDR1 LGHDT, CDR2 YNNKEL (reference sequence).

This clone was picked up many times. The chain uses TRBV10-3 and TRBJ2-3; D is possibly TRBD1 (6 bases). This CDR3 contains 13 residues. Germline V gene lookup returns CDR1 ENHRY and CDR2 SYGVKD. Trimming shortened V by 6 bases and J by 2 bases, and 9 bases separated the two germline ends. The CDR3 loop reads CAIRRGYTDTQYF. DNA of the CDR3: TGTGCCATCAGGAGGGGGTACACAGATACGCAGTATTTT.

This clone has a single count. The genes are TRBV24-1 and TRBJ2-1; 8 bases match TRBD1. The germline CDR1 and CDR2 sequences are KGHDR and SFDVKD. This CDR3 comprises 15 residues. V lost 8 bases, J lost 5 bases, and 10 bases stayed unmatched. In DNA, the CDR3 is TGTGCCACCAACGATGGGGAGACAGGGGACAATGAGCAGTTCTTC. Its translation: CATNDGETGDNEQFF.

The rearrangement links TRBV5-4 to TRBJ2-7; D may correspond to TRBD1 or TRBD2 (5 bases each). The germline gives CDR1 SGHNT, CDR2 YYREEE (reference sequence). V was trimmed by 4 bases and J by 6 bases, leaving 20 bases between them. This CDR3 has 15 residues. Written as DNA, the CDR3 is TGTGCCAGCAGCATGGGACCCCTTTTAGCTGCCGAGCAGTACGTC. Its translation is CASSMGPLLAAEQYV.

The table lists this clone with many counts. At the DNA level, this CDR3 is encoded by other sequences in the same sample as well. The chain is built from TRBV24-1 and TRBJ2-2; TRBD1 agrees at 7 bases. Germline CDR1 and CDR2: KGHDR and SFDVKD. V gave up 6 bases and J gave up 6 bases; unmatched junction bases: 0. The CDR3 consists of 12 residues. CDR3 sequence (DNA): TGTGCCACCAGTACAGGGGCCGGGGAGCTGTTTTTT. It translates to CATSTGAGELFF.

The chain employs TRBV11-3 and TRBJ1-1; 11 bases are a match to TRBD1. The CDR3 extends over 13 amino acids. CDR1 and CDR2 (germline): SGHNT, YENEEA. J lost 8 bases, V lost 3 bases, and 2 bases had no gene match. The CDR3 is CASSFGTGGEAFF. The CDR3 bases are TGTGCCAGCAGCTTCGGGACAGGGGGAGAAGCTTTCTTT. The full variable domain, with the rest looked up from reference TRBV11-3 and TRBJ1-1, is EAGVVQSPRYKIIEKKQPVAFWCNPISGHNTLYWYLQNLGQGPELLIRYENEEAVDDSQLPKDRFSAERLKGVDSTLKIQPAELGDSAVYLCASSFGTGGEAFFGQGTRLTVV.

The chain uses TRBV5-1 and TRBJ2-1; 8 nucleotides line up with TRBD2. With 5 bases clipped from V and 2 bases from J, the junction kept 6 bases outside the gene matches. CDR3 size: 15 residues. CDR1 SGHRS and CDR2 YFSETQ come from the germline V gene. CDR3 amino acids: CASRERGKTYNEQFF. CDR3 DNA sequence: TGCGCCAGCAGGGAGCGGGGGAAGACCTACAATGAGCAGTTCTTC.

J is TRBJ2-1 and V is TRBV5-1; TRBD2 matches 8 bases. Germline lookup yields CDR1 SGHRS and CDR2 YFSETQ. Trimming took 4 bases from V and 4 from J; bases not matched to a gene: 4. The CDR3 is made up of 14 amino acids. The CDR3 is CASSPGGGYNEQFF. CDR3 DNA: TGCGCCAGCAGCCCGGGCGGGGGGTACAATGAGCAGTTCTTC. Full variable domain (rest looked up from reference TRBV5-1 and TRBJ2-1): KAGVTQTPRYLIKTRGQQVTLSCSPISGHRSVSWYQQTPGQGLQFLFEYFSETQRNKGNFPGRFSGRQFSNSRSEMNVSTLELGDSALYLCASSPGGGYNEQFFGPGTRLTVL.

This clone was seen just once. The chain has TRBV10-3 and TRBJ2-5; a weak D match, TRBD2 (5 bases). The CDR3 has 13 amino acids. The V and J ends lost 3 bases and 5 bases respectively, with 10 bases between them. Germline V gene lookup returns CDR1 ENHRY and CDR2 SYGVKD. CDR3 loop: CAISDTRRETQYF. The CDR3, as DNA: TGTGCCATCAGTGATACTAGGAGGGAGACCCAGTACTTC.

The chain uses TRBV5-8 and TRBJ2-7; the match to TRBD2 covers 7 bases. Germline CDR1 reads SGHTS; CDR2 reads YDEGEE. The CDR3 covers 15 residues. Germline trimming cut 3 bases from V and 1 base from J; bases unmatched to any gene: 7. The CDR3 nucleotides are TGTGCCAGCAGCTGGGGGGGTCCGGGATCCTACGAGCAGTACTTC. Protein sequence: CASSWGGPGSYEQYF.

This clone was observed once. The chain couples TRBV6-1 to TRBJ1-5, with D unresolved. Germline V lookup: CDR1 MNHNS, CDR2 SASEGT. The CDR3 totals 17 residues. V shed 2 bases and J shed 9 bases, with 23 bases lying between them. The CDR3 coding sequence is TGTGCCAGCAGTGAACCCGAACGGGAAACCTATTTTCCGCCCCAGCATTTT. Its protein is CASSEPERETYFPPQHF.

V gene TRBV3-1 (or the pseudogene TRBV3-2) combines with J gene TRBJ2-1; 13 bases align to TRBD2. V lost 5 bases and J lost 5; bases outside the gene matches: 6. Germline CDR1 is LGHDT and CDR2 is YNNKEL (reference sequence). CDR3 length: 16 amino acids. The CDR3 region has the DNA TGTGCCAGCAGCGACCGGGGGACTAGCGGGGACAATGAGCAGTTCTTC. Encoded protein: CASSDRGTSGDNEQFF.

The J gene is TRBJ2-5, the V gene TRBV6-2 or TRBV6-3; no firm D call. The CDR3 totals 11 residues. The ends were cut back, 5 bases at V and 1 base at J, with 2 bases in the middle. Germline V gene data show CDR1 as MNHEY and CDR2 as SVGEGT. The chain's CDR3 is CASSLQETQYF. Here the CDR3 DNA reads TGTGCCAGCAGTCTCCAAGAGACCCAGTACTTC.

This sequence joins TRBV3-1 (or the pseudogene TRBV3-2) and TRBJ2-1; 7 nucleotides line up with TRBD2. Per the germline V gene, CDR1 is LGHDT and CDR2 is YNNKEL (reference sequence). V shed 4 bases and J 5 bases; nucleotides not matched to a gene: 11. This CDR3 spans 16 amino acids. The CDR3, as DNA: TGTGCCAGCAGCCCAAGTCAGGCTAGCGGACACAATGAGCAGTTCTTC. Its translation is CASSPSQASGHNEQFF.

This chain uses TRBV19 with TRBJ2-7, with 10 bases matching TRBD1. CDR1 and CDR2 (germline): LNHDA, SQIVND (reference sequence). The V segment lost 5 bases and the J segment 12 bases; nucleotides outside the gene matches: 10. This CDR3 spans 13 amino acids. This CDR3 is CASSLRDRGLMYF. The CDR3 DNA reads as TGTGCCAGTAGTCTAAGGGACAGGGGCTTGATGTACTTC.

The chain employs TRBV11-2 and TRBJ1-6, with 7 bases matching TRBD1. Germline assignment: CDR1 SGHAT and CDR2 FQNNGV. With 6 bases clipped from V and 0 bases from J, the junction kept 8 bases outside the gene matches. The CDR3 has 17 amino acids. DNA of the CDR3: TGTGCCAGCAGAGGACCCGGGACAGCCTCCTATAATTCACCCCTCCACTTT. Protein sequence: CASRGPGTASYNSPLHF.

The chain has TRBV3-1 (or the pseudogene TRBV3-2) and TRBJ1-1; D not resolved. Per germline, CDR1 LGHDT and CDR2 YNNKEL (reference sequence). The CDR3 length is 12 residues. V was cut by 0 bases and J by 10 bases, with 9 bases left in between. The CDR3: CASSQDSGLAFF. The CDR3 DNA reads TGTGCCAGCAGCCAAGATAGCGGGTTAGCTTTCTTT.

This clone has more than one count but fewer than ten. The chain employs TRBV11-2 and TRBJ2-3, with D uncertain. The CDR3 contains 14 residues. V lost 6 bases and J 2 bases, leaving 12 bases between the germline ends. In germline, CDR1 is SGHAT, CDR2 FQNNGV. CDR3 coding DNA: TGTGCCAGCAGGGCCAGGCTCAACACAGATACGCAGTATTTT. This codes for CASRARLNTDTQYF.

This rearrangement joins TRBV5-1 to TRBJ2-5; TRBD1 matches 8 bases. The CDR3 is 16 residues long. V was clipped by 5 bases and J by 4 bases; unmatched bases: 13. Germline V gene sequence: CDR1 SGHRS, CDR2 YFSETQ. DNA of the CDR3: TGCGCCAGCAGGACAGGGGCGAACGCGATTCGAGAGACCCAGTACTTC. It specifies CASRTGANAIRETQYF.

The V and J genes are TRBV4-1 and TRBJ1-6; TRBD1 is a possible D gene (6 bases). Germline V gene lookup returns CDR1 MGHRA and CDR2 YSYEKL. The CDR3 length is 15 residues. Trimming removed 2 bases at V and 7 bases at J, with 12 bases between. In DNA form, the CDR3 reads TGCGCCAGCAGCCAACCCGACAGGCTGAATTCACCCCTCCACTTT. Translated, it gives CASSQPDRLNSPLHF.